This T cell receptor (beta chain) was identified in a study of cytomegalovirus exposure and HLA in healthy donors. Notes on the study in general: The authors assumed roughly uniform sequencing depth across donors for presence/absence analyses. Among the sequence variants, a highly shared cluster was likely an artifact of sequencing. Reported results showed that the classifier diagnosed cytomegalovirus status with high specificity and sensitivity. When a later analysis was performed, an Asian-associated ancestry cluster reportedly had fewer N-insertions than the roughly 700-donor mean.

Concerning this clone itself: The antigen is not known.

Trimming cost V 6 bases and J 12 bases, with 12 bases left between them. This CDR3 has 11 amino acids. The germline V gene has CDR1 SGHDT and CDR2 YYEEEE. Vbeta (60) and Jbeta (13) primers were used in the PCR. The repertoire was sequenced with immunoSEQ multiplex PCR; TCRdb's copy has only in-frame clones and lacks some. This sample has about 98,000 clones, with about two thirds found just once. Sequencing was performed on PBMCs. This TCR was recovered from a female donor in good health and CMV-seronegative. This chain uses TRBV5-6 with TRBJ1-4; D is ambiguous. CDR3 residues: CASTSGEELFF. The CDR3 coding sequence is TGTGCCAGCACCTCCGGGGAGGAACTGTTTTTT. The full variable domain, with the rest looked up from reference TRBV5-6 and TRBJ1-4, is DAGVTQSPTHLIKTRGQQVTLRCSPKSGHDTVSWYQQALGQGPQFIFQYYEEEERQRGNFPDRFSGHQFPNYSSELNVNALLLGDSALYLCASTSGEELFFGSGTQLSVL.